This T cell receptor (beta chain) was sequenced during a study of cytotoxic CD8 clonotypes in ibrutinib-treated CLL. Broader study findings: The study found clonality rose at ibrutinib response, then fell toward baseline at progression. At baseline, clonality was higher than in age-matched healthy donors and correlated with CD8+ counts.

To note about this clone: The antigen is undetermined.

Per germline, CDR1 WSHSY and CDR2 SAAADI. This CDR3 is 15 amino acids long. Trimming removed 10 bases from V and 4 bases from J, with 20 bases in between. Produced via immunoSEQ multiplex PCR; TCRdb's table is partial and in-frame only. The profile shows tens of thousands of clones, about 86% of them singletons. This sample comprised PBMCs, obtained before ibrutinib treatment. This clonotype was obtained from a human donor with chronic lymphocytic leukemia. This chain uses TRBV10-2 with TRBJ2-1; tentatively, D is TRBD1 or TRBD2 (7 bases each). The CDR3 is CATTQGGGGYNEQFF. DNA of the CDR3: TGCGCCACTACCCAGGGGGGAGGGGGGTACAATGAGCAGTTCTTC.